This passage covers 10 T cell receptor beta chains from one sample sequenced in a study of blood T cell repertoires in COVID-19. Some clones are missing from TCRdb's copy, which holds only in-frame ones; the method was immunoSEQ multiplex PCR. The table shows 260,000 or so clones, with 70% to 90% occurring only once. Material for sequencing was PBMCs or T cells enriched from blood (not recorded which). Source of these receptors: a man between 18 and 29 years old who had recovered from COVID-19.

The CDR3 DNA reads TGCGCCAGCAGCTTCGAGGGCCCGGGGGGAGGAGAGACCCAGTACTTC. Protein product: CASSFEGPGGGETQYF. The chain recombines TRBV5-1 with TRBJ2-5; 7 bases line up with TRBD2. Germline lookup yields CDR1 SGHRS and CDR2 YFSETQ. Trimming took 2 bases from V and 4 from J; bases not matched to a gene: 11. The CDR3 is made up of 16 amino acids.

V is TRBV2 and J is TRBJ1-5, with TRBD1 matching 7 bases. The germline V gene has CDR1 SNHLY and CDR2 FYNNEI. The V and J ends lost 6 bases and 2 bases, in that order; junction bases with no gene match: 7. The CDR3 consists of 15 residues. CDR3 sequence: CASSRTGRRNQPQHF. The CDR3 nucleotides read TGTGCCAGCAGCAGGACAGGTAGGCGCAATCAGCCCCAGCATTTT.

The V gene is TRBV5-1, the J gene TRBJ1-3; D is perhaps TRBD1 (5 bases). V was clipped by 0 bases and J by 2 bases, with 12 bases between them. CDR1 is SGHRS, CDR2 YFSETQ, per germline. The CDR3 covers 16 residues. This CDR3 reads CASSLAGRETGNTIYF. In nucleotides, the CDR3 is TGCGCCAGCAGCTTGGCCGGCAGGGAAACTGGAAACACCATATATTTT.

This chain uses TRBV2 with TRBJ2-3, with TRBD2 as a possible D gene (5 bases). CDR1 and CDR2 from the germline V gene are SNHLY and FYNNEI. Trimming took 2 bases from V and 5 from J, leaving 11 bases between them. The CDR3 length is 14 residues. CDR3 loop: CASSETSRRDTQYF. In nucleotides, the CDR3 is TGTGCCAGCAGTGAAACTAGTCGAAGAGATACGCAGTATTTT.

The chain has TRBV19 and TRBJ1-5, with 8 bases identical to TRBD1. With 3 bases clipped from V and 4 bases from J, the junction kept 2 bases outside the gene matches. Germline assignment: CDR1 LNHDA and CDR2 SQIVND (reference sequence). The CDR3 covers 14 residues. The CDR3: CASSMGQVNQPQHF. The CDR3 DNA reads as TGTGCCAGTAGTATGGGACAGGTAAATCAGCCCCAGCATTTT.

This chain uses TRBV7-9 with TRBJ2-4, with 15 bases fitting TRBD2. The CDR3 spans 15 residues. Trimming at V came to 4 bases and at J to 8 bases, leaving 3 bases not matched to a gene. In germline, CDR1 is SEHNR, CDR2 FQNEAQ (reference sequence). The CDR3 DNA is TGTGCCAGCAGCTGGACTAGCGGGGGGGTTGACATTCAGTACTTC. It specifies CASSWTSGGVDIQYF.

The chain combines TRBV5-1 with TRBJ1-6, with TRBD1 matching 8 bases. CDR1 and CDR2 (germline): SGHRS, YFSETQ. The CDR3 sequence is 17 residues long. The V gene end was trimmed by 0 bases and the J gene end by 7 bases; junction bases not matched to a gene: 9. CDR3 bases: TGCGCCAGCAGCTTGGACCAGGGGGCTGGTGGGAATTCACCCCTCCACTTT. As protein: CASSLDQGAGGNSPLHF.

This clone has only one observation. J is TRBJ2-1 and V is TRBV5-4; TRBD2 aligns across 7 bases. This CDR3 is built from 16 residues. J gave up 8 bases and V 0 bases, and 11 bases lay outside the gene matches. Germline-derived CDR1 and CDR2 are SGHNT and YYREEE (reference sequence). The CDR3 bases are TGTGCCAGCAGCTTGGGTTTTGCGGGAGTTTACGATGAGCAGTTCTTC. Its translation: CASSLGFAGVYDEQFF. The variable domain in full, completed from reference TRBV5-4 and TRBJ2-1, reads ETGVTQSPTHLIKTRGQQVTLRCSSQSGHNTVSWYQQALGQGPQFIFQYYREEENGRGNFPPRFSGLQFPNYSSELNVNALELDDSALYLCASSLGFAGVYDEQFFGPGTRLTVL.

This chain's CDR3 is CASSHRGLEQYF. Written as DNA, the CDR3 is TGTGCCAGCAGCCACAGGGGGCTCGAGCAGTACTTC. The rearrangement links TRBV2 to TRBJ2-7; 9 nucleotides agree with TRBD1. Losses at the gene ends were 6 bases for V and 6 bases for J; bases not matched to a gene: 3. This CDR3 region has 12 residues. Per the germline V gene, CDR1 is SNHLY and CDR2 is FYNNEI.

This clone is a singleton in its sample. The J gene is TRBJ1-6, the V gene TRBV11-2; TRBD1 aligns across 7 bases. CDR1 is SGHAT, CDR2 FQNNGV, per germline. The CDR3 extends over 15 amino acids. The ends lost 3 bases at V and 6 bases at J; junction bases unmatched: 5. CDR3 protein: CASSFVGQTNSPLHF. Written as DNA, the CDR3 is TGTGCCAGCAGCTTTGTGGGACAGACTAATTCACCCCTCCACTTT.